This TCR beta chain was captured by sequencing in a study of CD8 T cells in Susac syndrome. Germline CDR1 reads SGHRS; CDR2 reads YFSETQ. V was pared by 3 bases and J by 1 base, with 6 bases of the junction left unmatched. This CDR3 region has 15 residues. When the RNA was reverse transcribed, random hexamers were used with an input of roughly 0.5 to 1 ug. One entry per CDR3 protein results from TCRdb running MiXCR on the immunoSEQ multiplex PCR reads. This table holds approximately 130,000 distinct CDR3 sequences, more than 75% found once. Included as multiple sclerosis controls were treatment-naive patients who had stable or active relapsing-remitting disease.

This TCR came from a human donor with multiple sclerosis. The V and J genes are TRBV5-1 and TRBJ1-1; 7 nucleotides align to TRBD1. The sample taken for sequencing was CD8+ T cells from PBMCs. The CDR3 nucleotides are TGCGCCAGCAGCTGGAGGACAGGCGCGAACACTGAAGCTTTCTTT. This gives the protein CASSWRTGANTEAFF.